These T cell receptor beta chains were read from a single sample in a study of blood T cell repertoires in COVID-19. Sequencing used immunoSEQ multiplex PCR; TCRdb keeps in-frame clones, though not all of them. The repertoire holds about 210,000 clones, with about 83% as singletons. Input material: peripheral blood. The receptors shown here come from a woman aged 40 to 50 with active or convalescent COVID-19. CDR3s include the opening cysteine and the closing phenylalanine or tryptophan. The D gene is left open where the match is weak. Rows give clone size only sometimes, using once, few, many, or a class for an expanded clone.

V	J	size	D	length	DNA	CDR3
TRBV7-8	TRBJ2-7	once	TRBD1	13	TGTGCCAGCAGCACCCGAGGGACCGGGACAGGCCACTTC	CASSTRGTGTGHF
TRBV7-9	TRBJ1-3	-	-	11	TGTGCCAGCAGCTTACAAAACACCATATATTTT	CASSLQNTIYF
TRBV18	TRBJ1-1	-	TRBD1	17	TGTGCCAGCTCACCGGGACAGCCAGGCATACTGAACACTGAAGCTTTCTTT	CASSPGQPGILNTEAFF
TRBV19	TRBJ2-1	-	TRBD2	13	TGTGCCAGTGCCGGGACTAGAGTTGATGAGCAGTTCTTC	CASAGTRVDEQFF
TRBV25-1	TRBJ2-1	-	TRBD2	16	TGTGCCAGCAGTGAACGTGGGGGGGGAAGGTACAATGAGCAGTTCTTC	CASSERGGGRYNEQFF
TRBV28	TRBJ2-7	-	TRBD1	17	TGTGCCAGCCCTACGGCGACAGGGGGCGGATCCACCTACGAGCAGTACTTC	CASPTATGGGSTYEQYF
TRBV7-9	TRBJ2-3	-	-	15	TGTGCCAGCAGCTTAGGGGACAAAGCTCCAGATACGCAGTATTTT	CASSLGDKAPDTQYF
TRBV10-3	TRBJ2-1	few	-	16	TGTGCCATCAGTGAGTCGGGGGACTGGGGCCCTGATGTTGGGGTCTTC	CAISESGDWGPDVGVF
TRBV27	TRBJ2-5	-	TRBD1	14	TGTGCCAGCAGTGCTGGGACAGACCAAGAGACCCAGTACTTC	CASSAGTDQETQYF
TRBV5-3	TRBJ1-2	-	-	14	TGTGCCAGAGTCCCCGAGGGGGAGCGGTATGGCTACACCTTC	CARVPEGERYGYTF
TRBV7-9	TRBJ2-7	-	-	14	TGTGCCAGCAGCTTTGCGGGGAACTCCTACGAGCAGTACTTC	CASSFAGNSYEQYF
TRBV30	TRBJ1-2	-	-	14	TGTGCCTGGAGTCCAACAGTCCAGCACTATGGCTACACCTTC	CAWSPTVQHYGYTF
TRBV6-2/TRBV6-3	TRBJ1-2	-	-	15	TGTGCCAGCAGCCTTCCGGAAATGGGCCTCTATGGCTACACCTTC	CASSLPEMGLYGYTF
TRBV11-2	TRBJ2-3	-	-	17	TGTGCCAGCAGCTTAGAACCTCTGGACTGGGGGCCGGATACGCAGTATTTT	CASSLEPLDWGPDTQYF
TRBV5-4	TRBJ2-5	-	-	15	TGTGCCAGCAGCTTGGCCGGAGCCTTTCAAGAGACCCAGTACTTC	CASSLAGAFQETQYF
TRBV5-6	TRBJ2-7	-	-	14	TGTGCCAGCAGCTTGGTTCAGGGGTGGGTCGAGCAGTACTTC	CASSLVQGWVEQYF